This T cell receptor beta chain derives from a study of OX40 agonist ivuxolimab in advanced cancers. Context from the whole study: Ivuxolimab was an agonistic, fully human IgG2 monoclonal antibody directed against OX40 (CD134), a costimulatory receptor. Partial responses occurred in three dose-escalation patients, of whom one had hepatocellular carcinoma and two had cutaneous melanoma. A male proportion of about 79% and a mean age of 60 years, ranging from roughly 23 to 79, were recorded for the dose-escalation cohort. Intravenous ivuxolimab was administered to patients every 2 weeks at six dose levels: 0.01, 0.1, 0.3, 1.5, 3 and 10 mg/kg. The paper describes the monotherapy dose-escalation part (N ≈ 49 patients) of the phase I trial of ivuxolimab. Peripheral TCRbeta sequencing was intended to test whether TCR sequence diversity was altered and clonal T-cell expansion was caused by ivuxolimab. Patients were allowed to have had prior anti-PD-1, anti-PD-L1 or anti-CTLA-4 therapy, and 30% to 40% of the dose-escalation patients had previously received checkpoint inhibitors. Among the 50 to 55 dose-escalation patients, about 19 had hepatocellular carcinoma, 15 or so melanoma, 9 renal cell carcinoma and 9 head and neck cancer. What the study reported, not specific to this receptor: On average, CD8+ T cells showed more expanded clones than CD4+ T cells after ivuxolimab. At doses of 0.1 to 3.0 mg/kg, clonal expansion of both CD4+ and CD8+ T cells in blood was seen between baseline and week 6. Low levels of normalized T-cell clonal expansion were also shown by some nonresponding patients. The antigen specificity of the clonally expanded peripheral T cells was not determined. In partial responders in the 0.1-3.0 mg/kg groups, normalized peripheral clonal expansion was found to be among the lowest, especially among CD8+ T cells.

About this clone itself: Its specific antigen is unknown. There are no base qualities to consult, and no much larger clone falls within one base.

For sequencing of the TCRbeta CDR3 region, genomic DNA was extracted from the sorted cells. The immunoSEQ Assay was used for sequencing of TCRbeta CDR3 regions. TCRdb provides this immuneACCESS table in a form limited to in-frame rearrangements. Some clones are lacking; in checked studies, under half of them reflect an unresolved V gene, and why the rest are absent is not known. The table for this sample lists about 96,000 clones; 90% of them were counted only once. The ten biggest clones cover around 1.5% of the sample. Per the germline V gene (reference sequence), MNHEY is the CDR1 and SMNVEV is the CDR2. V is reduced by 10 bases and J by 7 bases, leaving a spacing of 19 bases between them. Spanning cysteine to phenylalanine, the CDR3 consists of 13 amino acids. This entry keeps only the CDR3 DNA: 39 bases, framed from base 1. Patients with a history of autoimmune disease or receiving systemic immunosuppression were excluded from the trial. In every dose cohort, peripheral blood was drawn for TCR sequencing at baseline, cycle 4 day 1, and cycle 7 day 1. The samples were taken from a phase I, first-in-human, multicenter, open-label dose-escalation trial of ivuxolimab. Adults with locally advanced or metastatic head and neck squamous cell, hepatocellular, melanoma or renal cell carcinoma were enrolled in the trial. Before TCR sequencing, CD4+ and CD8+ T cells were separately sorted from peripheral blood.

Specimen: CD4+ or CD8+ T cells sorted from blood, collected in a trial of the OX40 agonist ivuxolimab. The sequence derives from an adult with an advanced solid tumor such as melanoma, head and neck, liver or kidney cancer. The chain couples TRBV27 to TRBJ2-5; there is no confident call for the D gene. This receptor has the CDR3 CATGPSLKTTQYF. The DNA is TGTGCCACCGGGCCCTCCCTGAAGACGACCCAGTACTTC.